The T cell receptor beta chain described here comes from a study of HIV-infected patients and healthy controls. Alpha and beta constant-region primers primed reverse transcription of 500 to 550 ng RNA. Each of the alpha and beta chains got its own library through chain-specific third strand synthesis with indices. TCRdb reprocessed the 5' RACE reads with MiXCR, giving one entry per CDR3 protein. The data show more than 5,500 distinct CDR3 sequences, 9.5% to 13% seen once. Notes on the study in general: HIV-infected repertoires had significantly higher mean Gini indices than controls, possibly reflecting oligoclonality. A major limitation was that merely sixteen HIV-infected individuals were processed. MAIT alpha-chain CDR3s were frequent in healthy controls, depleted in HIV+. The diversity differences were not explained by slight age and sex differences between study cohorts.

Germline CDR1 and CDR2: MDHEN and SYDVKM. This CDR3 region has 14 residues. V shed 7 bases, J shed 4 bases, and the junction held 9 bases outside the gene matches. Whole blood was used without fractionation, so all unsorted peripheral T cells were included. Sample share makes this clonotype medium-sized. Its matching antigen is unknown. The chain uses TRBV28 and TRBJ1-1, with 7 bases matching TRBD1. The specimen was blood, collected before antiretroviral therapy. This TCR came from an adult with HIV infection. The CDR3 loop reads CASTLRTGATEAFF. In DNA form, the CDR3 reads TGTGCCAGCACGTTGAGAACAGGGGCCACTGAAGCTTTCTTT.